These 29 T cell receptor beta chains originate from one sample sequenced in a study of cytomegalovirus exposure and HLA in healthy donors. PCR used 60 Vbeta primers and 13 Jbeta primers. The table came from immunoSEQ multiplex PCR; TCRdb's copy has only in-frame clones and leaves some out. The table shows more than 90,000 clones, with 65% to 75% occurring only once. The sample consisted of PBMCs. The receptors come from a young man in good health and CMV-seropositive.

The chain employs TRBV14 and TRBJ1-6; a weak D match, TRBD1 (5 bases). CDR1 is SGHDN, CDR2 FVKESK, per germline. Trimming took 1 base from V and 3 from J, leaving 7 bases between them. The CDR3 contains 15 residues. The CDR3: CASSQGQHYNSPLHF. The DNA for the CDR3 is TGTGCCAGCAGCCAAGGACAGCACTATAATTCACCCCTCCACTTT.

This clone appeared a single time. The chain is built from TRBV6-1 and TRBJ2-5; D may be TRBD1 (5 bases). The CDR3 covers 13 residues. The germline gives CDR1 MNHNS, CDR2 SASEGT. Between the trimmed V and J ends, which lost 4 bases and 3 bases, there was a span of 9 bases. CDR3 protein: CASSAIREETQYF. The CDR3 nucleotides are TGTGCCAGCAGTGCTATCAGGGAAGAGACCCAGTACTTC.

The chain joins TRBV27 to TRBJ2-2; tentatively, D is TRBD1 (6 bases). The CDR3 spans 14 residues. Germline V gene sequence: CDR1 MNHEY, CDR2 SMNVEV (reference sequence). The V gene lost 9 bases and the J gene lost 0 bases, with 11 bases spanning the gap. The CDR3 DNA is TGTGCCAGTAAGGACAGCGCGAACACCGGGGAGCTGTTTTTT. Amino acid sequence: CASKDSANTGELFF.

The rearrangement links TRBV2 to TRBJ2-3, with D tentatively TRBD1 (8 bases). Germline CDR1 reads SNHLY; CDR2 reads FYNNEI. Trimming removed 5 bases at V and 8 bases at J, with 17 bases between. The CDR3 is made up of 14 amino acids. The CDR3: CASSPDREGITQYF. DNA of the CDR3: TGTGCCAGCAGTCCGGACAGGGAGGGGATTACGCAGTATTTT.

The chain has TRBV7-3 and TRBJ2-5, with 7 bases lining up with TRBD1. The CDR3 spans 15 residues. Germline CDR1 reads SGHTA; CDR2 reads FQGTGA. Trimming cost V 6 bases and J 0 bases; bases outside gene matches: 7. CDR3: CASSDLGGHQETQYF. The CDR3 nucleotides are TGTGCCAGCAGTGATTTAGGGGGCCACCAAGAGACCCAGTACTTC.

This clone was found once. The chain combines TRBV5-4 with TRBJ2-3; D ambiguous. Trimming stripped 4 bases from V and 0 bases from J, with 9 bases between. The CDR3 is 14 residues long. Germline assignment: CDR1 SGHNT and CDR2 YYREEE (reference sequence). The CDR3 spells CASSLPTSTDTQYF. CDR3 nucleotides: TGTGCCAGCAGCCTCCCGACTAGCACAGATACGCAGTATTTT.

This clone was detected a few times. The gene calls are TRBV28 and TRBJ1-2, with no clear D. Per germline, CDR1 MDHEN and CDR2 SYDVKM. V was clipped by 5 bases and J by 3 bases, with 7 bases between them. The CDR3 contains 12 residues. CDR3 amino acids: CASSTTYYGYTF. Here the CDR3 DNA reads TGTGCCAGCAGTACGACTTACTATGGCTACACCTTC.

The chain recombines TRBV11-3 with TRBJ2-1; 8 bases fit TRBD2. Germline V gene sequence: CDR1 SGHNT, CDR2 YENEEA. The CDR3 extends over 13 amino acids. V lost 6 bases to trimming and J lost 7 bases; unmatched junction nucleotides: 5. The CDR3 DNA reads as TGTGCCAGCAGGGGACTAGGGGAGAATGAGCAGTTCTTC. This sequence encodes CASRGLGENEQFF.

The sample holds a few counts of this clone. The chain combines TRBV19 with TRBJ1-2, with 9 bases matching TRBD1. Germline values: CDR1 LNHDA, CDR2 SQIVND (reference sequence). V trimming: 3 bases; J trimming: 6 bases; junction bases outside the gene matches: 11. The CDR3 sequence is 16 residues long. CDR3 in DNA: TGTGCCAGTAGTATGTTCCCCGGGACAGGGCGGAATGGCTACACCTTC. This gives the protein CASSMFPGTGRNGYTF. The full variable domain, with the rest looked up from reference TRBV19 and TRBJ1-2, is DGGITQSPKYLFRKEGQNVTLSCEQNLNHDAMYWYRQDPGQGLRLIYYSQIVNDFQKGDIAEGYSVSREKKESFPLTVTSAQKNPTAFYLCASSMFPGTGRNGYTFGSGTRLTVV.

The V gene is TRBV7-9, the J gene TRBJ2-7; 8 bases fit TRBD1. The germline gives CDR1 SEHNR, CDR2 FQNEAQ (reference sequence). Trimming cost V 5 bases and J 4 bases; bases outside gene matches: 7. The CDR3 contains 14 residues. This CDR3 is CASSQGQESYEQYF. The CDR3 DNA sequence: TGTGCCAGCAGCCAGGGACAGGAAAGTTACGAGCAGTACTTC. Filled out from reference TRBV7-9 and TRBJ2-7, the complete variable domain reads DTGVSQNPRHKITKRGQNVTFRCDPISEHNRLYWYRQTLGQGPEFLTYFQNEAQLEKSRLLSDRFSAERPKGSFSTLEIQRTEQGDSAMYLCASSQGQESYEQYFGPGTRLTVT.

There are a few counts of this clone. V usage is TRBV19 and J usage is TRBJ1-1, with TRBD1 as a possible D gene (5 bases). Trimming stripped 7 bases from V and 1 base from J, with 13 bases between. Germline-derived CDR1 and CDR2 are LNHDA and SQIVND (reference sequence). This CDR3 region has 14 residues. CDR3 amino acids: CASKAGPPNTEAFF. The CDR3 nucleotides are TGTGCCAGTAAGGCAGGGCCCCCGAACACTGAAGCTTTCTTT.

The chain employs TRBV28 and TRBJ2-7; TRBD1 matches at 7 bases. V trimming: 4 bases; J trimming: 4 bases; junction bases outside the gene matches: 7. This CDR3 region has 14 residues. Germline V gene lookup returns CDR1 MDHEN and CDR2 SYDVKM. Here the CDR3 reads CASSYAGTDYEQYF. In DNA, the CDR3 is TGTGCCAGCAGTTACGCCGGGACAGATTACGAGCAGTACTTC.

This clone was seen a handful of times. V usage is TRBV2 and J usage is TRBJ1-5, with D possibly being TRBD1 (6 bases). Trimming left V 7 bases short and J 5 bases short, with 18 bases between. Germline CDR1 SNHLY, CDR2 FYNNEI. The CDR3 is made up of 15 amino acids. CDR3 DNA: TGTGCCAGCAAAGTTCAAGGGGGAAGGGATCAGCCCCAGCATTTT. Translating gives CASKVQGGRDQPQHF.

This chain joins TRBV10-2 and TRBJ2-2, with 13 bases aligning to TRBD2. The V gene's germline CDR1 is WSHSY and CDR2 SAAADI. CDR3 length: 17 amino acids. The trim removed 4 bases at V and 1 base at J, leaving 3 bases unmatched. The CDR3 DNA sequence: TGCGCCAGCAGTGGGACTAGCGGGGGCCTGAACACCGGGGAGCTGTTTTTT. Protein: CASSGTSGGLNTGELFF.

This sequence joins TRBV5-4 and TRBJ2-7; 7 nucleotides line up with TRBD1. The germline V gene encodes CDR1 SGHNT and CDR2 YYREEE (reference sequence). V trimming: 5 bases; J trimming: 3 bases; junction bases outside the gene matches: 2. This CDR3 contains 12 residues. This chain's CDR3 is CASRRQGYEQYF. The CDR3 DNA reads as TGTGCCAGCAGACGACAGGGCTACGAGCAGTACTTC.

This clone appeared a single time. The genes are TRBV2 and TRBJ1-2, with TRBD1 matching over 11 bases. The CDR3 runs 16 residues. V shed 10 bases and J 7 bases; nucleotides not matched to a gene: 17. The germline V gene has CDR1 SNHLY and CDR2 FYNNEI. This CDR3 is CATLPGTGGSVCGYTF. The CDR3 nucleotides read TGTGCCACACTCCCCGGGACAGGGGGTTCTGTTTGTGGCTACACCTTC.

The rearrangement uses TRBV20-1 and TRBJ2-5; D is possibly TRBD1 (6 bases). Per germline, CDR1 DFQATT and CDR2 SNEGSKA (reference sequence). This CDR3 region has 11 residues. The ends were cut back, 6 bases at V and 5 bases at J, with 10 bases in the middle. The CDR3 region has the DNA TGCAGTGCCGAGGGGGAGGAGACCCAGTACTTC. Amino acid sequence: CSAEGEETQYF.

This clone was detected a few times. The J gene is TRBJ2-3, the V gene TRBV4-1, with 8 bases identical to TRBD1. With 4 bases clipped from V and 5 bases from J, the junction kept 11 bases outside the gene matches. The germline CDR1 and CDR2 sequences are MGHRA and YSYEKL. CDR3 length: 16 residues. In nucleotides, the CDR3 is TGCGCCAGCAGCCTCCGAGGGAGACAGGGGCAAGATACGCAGTATTTT. Protein: CASSLRGRQGQDTQYF.

About this clone itself: This sample includes further DNA sequences coding for the same CDR3. This sequence joins TRBV4-2 and TRBJ2-5; 8 nucleotides agree with TRBD2. This CDR3 has 13 residues. Germline V gene sequence: CDR1 LGHNA, CDR2 YNFKEQ. Losses at the gene ends were 4 bases for V and 6 bases for J; bases not matched to a gene: 4. The CDR3 spells CASSPGLAQTQYF. The CDR3 DNA reads as TGTGCCAGCAGCCCAGGACTAGCCCAGACCCAGTACTTC.

The sample holds a few counts of this clone. The chain has TRBV6-1 and TRBJ1-6; TRBD1 aligns across 11 bases. This CDR3 has 15 amino acids. V lost 2 bases, J lost 9 bases, and 3 bases stayed unmatched. The germline gives CDR1 MNHNS, CDR2 SASEGT. CDR3 region: CASSETGTGGSPLHF. The DNA of the CDR3 is TGTGCCAGCAGTGAAACAGGGACAGGGGGTTCACCCCTCCACTTT.

V and J are TRBV11-2 and TRBJ1-1; D not certain. CDR3 size: 13 residues. Germline loops: CDR1 SGHAT, CDR2 FQNNGV. V was pared by 0 bases and J by 8 bases, with 10 bases between. In DNA form, the CDR3 reads TGTGCCAGCAGCTTAGAAGTCGACGGGGAAGCTTTCTTT. Translating gives CASSLEVDGEAFF.

The chain employs TRBV7-9 and TRBJ2-7; tentatively, D is TRBD2 (6 bases). The CDR3 is made up of 14 amino acids. The germline gives CDR1 SEHNR, CDR2 FQNEAQ (reference sequence). Trimming pared 7 bases from V and 10 bases from J, leaving 23 bases between. CDR3 residues: CASTTPGTPLGQYF. In DNA form, the CDR3 reads TGTGCCAGCACTACCCCCGGGACTCCGCTCGGACAGTACTTC.

In DNA form, the CDR3 reads TGTGCCAGCAGCTTTTATGGATCCCGAGCGAGAAAACTGTTTTTT. As protein: CASSFYGSRARKLFF. This chain uses TRBV5-8 with TRBJ1-4; D is ambiguous. The CDR3 has 15 residues. Per the germline V gene, CDR1 is SGHTS and CDR2 is YDEGEE. The germline V and J ends were trimmed by 2 bases and 10 bases, with 18 bases remaining between them.

V is TRBV6-1 and J is TRBJ2-7; the D is unclear. V lost 5 bases and J 5 bases, leaving 10 bases between the germline ends. CDR1 is MNHNS, CDR2 SASEGT, per germline. The CDR3 covers 12 residues. DNA for the CDR3: TGTGCCAGCAGTTCCGGTCCCCACGAGCAGTACTTC. As protein: CASSSGPHEQYF.

The rearrangement links TRBV11-3 to TRBJ2-2, with D hard to call. From germline, CDR1 is SGHNT and CDR2 YENEEA. Trimming removed 1 base at V and 0 bases at J, with 9 bases between. The CDR3 covers 16 residues. The CDR3 nucleotides read TGTGCCAGCAGCTTAGGAGTTCCGGCGAACACCGGGGAGCTGTTTTTT. Its translation: CASSLGVPANTGELFF.

The chain is built from TRBV28 and TRBJ1-1; D is undetermined. Germline-derived CDR1 and CDR2 are MDHEN and SYDVKM. Trimming cost V 6 bases and J 4 bases, with 15 bases left between them. The CDR3 sequence is 14 residues long. The CDR3 DNA is TGTGCCAGCAGACCCCACCTAGGGAGCACTGAAGCTTTCTTT. Translating gives CASRPHLGSTEAFF. Full variable domain (remainder filled in from reference TRBV28 and TRBJ1-1): DVKVTQSSRYLVKRTGEKVFLECVQDMDHENMFWYRQDPGLGLRLIYFSYDVKMKEKGDIPEGYSVSREKKERFSLILESASTNQTSMYLCASRPHLGSTEAFFGQGTRLTVV.

The chain has TRBV7-9 and TRBJ1-1; 7 bases align to TRBD1. The germline CDR1 and CDR2 sequences are SEHNR and FQNEAQ (reference sequence). V shed 6 bases and J 1 base; nucleotides not matched to a gene: 11. This CDR3 comprises 16 residues. CDR3 nucleotide sequence: TGTGCCAGCAGACCACGCCACCAGGGGGGGAACACTGAAGCTTTCTTT. This gives the protein CASRPRHQGGNTEAFF.

This clone was observed a handful of times. This chain connects TRBV5-6 to TRBJ2-1, with 12 positions matching TRBD2. Per germline, CDR1 SGHDT and CDR2 YYEEEE. The CDR3 has 15 amino acids. V gave up 4 bases and J gave up 4 bases; unmatched junction bases: 3. This CDR3 reads CASSILAGGYNEQFF. The CDR3 DNA sequence: TGTGCCAGCAGCATACTAGCGGGGGGATACAATGAGCAGTTCTTC.

The gene calls are TRBV9 and TRBJ2-3, with 10 bases lining up with TRBD2. Germline values: CDR1 SGDLS, CDR2 YYNGEE. The CDR3 covers 16 residues. The V segment lost 4 bases and the J segment 6 bases; nucleotides outside the gene matches: 11. The CDR3 spells CASSPNIAGGRDTQYF. CDR3 DNA: TGTGCCAGCAGCCCTAATATAGCGGGGGGCCGGGATACGCAGTATTTT.